This record looks at one T cell receptor (beta chain) sequence and its context. Its antigen is still unknown. The data originate from a study of cytomegalovirus exposure and HLA in healthy donors. Points from the study as a whole: Reported performance of the classifier showed diagnosis of cytomegalovirus status with high specificity and sensitivity. Most subjects' HLA-A and HLA-B alleles were reportedly predicted from TCR beta sequences. In a later analysis, productive TCRs from donors in an Asian-associated ancestry cluster reportedly carried fewer N-insertions than the cohort mean. Some segments of the V type, notably TRBV6-2 and TRBV6-3, were excluded as indistinguishable.

The PCR employed 60 Vbeta primers together with 13 Jbeta primers. Assay used: immunoSEQ multiplex PCR; TCRdb lists only in-frame clones, some missing. Of roughly 190,000 clones listed, 75% to 90% are singletons. Germline V gene data show CDR1 as LNHDA and CDR2 as SQIVND (reference sequence). CDR3 length: 13 amino acids. V lost 7 bases and J 1 base, leaving 9 bases between the germline ends. The sequence derives from a man aged 40-49 years in good health and CMV-seropositive. The rearrangement joins TRBV19 to TRBJ2-3, with D possibly being TRBD2 (5 bases). Source material: PBMCs. The CDR3 sequence is CASTVGGTDTQYF. The CDR3, as DNA: TGTGCCAGTACGGTCGGGGGCACAGATACGCAGTATTTT. Full variable domain (remainder filled in from reference TRBV19 and TRBJ2-3): DGGITQSPKYLFRKEGQNVTLSCEQNLNHDAMYWYRQDPGQGLRLIYYSQIVNDFQKGDIAEGYSVSREKKESFPLTVTSAQKNPTAFYLCASTVGGTDTQYFGPGTRLTVL.